Below are 14 T cell receptor beta chains sequenced from a single sample in a study of cytotoxic CD8 clonotypes in ibrutinib-treated CLL. Here immunoSEQ multiplex PCR was the method, and the copy in TCRdb shows in-frame clones only, minus some. Of tens of thousands of clones listed, 45% to 65% are singletons. The sequenced sample was PBMCs, obtained after 12 months of ibrutinib treatment. Receptors were obtained from a human donor with chronic lymphocytic leukemia.

About this clone itself: The same CDR3 is also encoded by other DNA sequences in this sample. This CDR3 reads CASRATYTGELFF. CDR3 in DNA: TGTGCCAGCAGGGCGACTTACACCGGGGAGCTGTTTTTT. The chain combines TRBV5-6 with TRBJ2-2; D call uncertain. CDR1 SGHDT and CDR2 YYEEEE come from the germline V gene. The CDR3 is 13 amino acids. Deletions cut 5 bases from V and 3 bases from J, with 8 bases between.

The rearrangement uses TRBV27 and TRBJ1-1, with unresolved D. Deletions cut 2 bases from V and 0 bases from J, with 7 bases between. CDR1 is MNHEY and CDR2 is SMNVEV in the germline V gene (reference sequence). This CDR3 has 14 residues. CDR3: CASSLTNLNTEAFF. DNA for the CDR3: TGTGCCAGCAGTTTAACGAACCTGAACACTGAAGCTTTCTTT.

In its sample, this clone was seen once. CDR3 in amino acids: CSVVKWETGTNYGYTF. The DNA of the CDR3 is TGCAGCGTTGTTAAATGGGAGACAGGGACAAACTATGGCTACACCTTC. The rearrangement joins TRBV29-1 to TRBJ1-2, with 7 bases matching TRBD1. V trimming: 4 bases; J trimming: 2 bases; junction bases outside the gene matches: 13. Germline V CDR1 and CDR2: SQVTM, ANQGSEA. CDR3 length: 16 amino acids. Using reference TRBV29-1 and TRBJ1-2 for the parts outside the CDR3, the full variable domain is SAVISQKPSRDICQRGTSLTIQCQVDSQVTMMFWYRQQPGQSLTLIATANQGSEATYESGFVIDKFPISRPNLTFSTLTVSNMSPEDSSIYLCSVVKWETGTNYGYTFGSGTRLTVV.

The chain has TRBV28 and TRBJ1-3; D call uncertain. V lost 3 bases to trimming and J lost 0 bases, with 12 bases between them. The CDR3 runs to 16 residues. Germline V gives CDR1 MDHEN, CDR2 SYDVKM. The CDR3 is CASSFEPSNSGNTIYF. CDR3 sequence (DNA): TGTGCCAGCAGTTTTGAGCCTTCTAACTCTGGAAACACCATATATTTT.

CDR3 sequence (DNA): TGCGCCAGCAGCTTGGGCGGAGTGGCGGGTTTAGCGTTCGTCTCAGATACGCAGTATTTT. Translation: CASSLGGVAGLAFVSDTQYF. The chain employs TRBV5-1 and TRBJ2-3, with D tentatively TRBD2 (5 bases). The CDR3 is 20 residues long. The V end lost 0 bases, the J end lost 4 bases, and 27 bases lay between the germline ends. The V gene's germline CDR1 is SGHRS and CDR2 YFSETQ.

This chain connects TRBV28 to TRBJ2-5; tentatively, D is TRBD2 (5 bases). Germline V gene data show CDR1 as MDHEN and CDR2 as SYDVKM. The CDR3 runs 15 residues. Trimming took 5 bases from V and 4 from J, leaving 17 bases between them. The CDR3 DNA follows: TGTGCCAGCAGTAGGGAGCCCGGGGTAAGAGAGACCCAGTACTTC. Residues: CASSREPGVRETQYF.

The chain uses TRBV9 and TRBJ2-7; TRBD2 agrees at 8 bases. CDR3 size: 16 residues. The germline CDR1 and CDR2 sequences are SGDLS and YYNGEE. The ends lost 5 bases at V and 7 bases at J; junction bases unmatched: 17. The CDR3 loop reads CASSLVSSGTGGEQYF. The CDR3, as DNA: TGTGCCAGCAGTTTGGTTAGTAGCGGGACCGGGGGAGAGCAGTACTTC.

The sample holds a few counts of this clone. The rearrangement joins TRBV18 to TRBJ2-7, with 11 bases lining up with TRBD1. After removal of 0 bases from V and 3 bases from J, the junction contained 4 bases not matched to a gene. Per the germline V gene, CDR1 is KGHSH and CDR2 is LQKENI. The length of the CDR3 is 16 residues. CDR3 residues: CASSPPGTGGLYEQYF. CDR3 DNA sequence: TGTGCCAGCTCACCACCCGGGACAGGGGGACTCTACGAGCAGTACTTC.

The chain recombines TRBV5-4 with TRBJ2-3; D possibly matches TRBD1 or TRBD2 (5 bases each). The germline gives CDR1 SGHNT, CDR2 YYREEE (reference sequence). The CDR3 runs to 14 residues. Trimming pared 5 bases from V and 3 bases from J, leaving 13 bases between. The CDR3 nucleotides are TGTGCCAGCAGTTTGAACAGGAGGACAGATACGCAGTATTTT. This sequence encodes CASSLNRRTDTQYF.

The CDR3 DNA reads as TGTGCCACCAGCAGAGAAATCAGGCTGTGGCAGGGTAGTTCACCCCTCCACTTT. Its protein product is CATSREIRLWQGSSPLHF. The chain uses TRBV15 and TRBJ1-6; weak D call: TRBD1 (5 bases). CDR3 length equals 18 residues. CDR1 is LNHNV and CDR2 is YYDKDF in the germline V gene (reference sequence). The V end was cut by 0 bases, the J end by 9 bases, with 21 bases between.

This rearrangement joins TRBV6-6 to TRBJ2-7, with 9 bases lining up with TRBD1. Germline loops: CDR1 MNHNY, CDR2 SVGAGI (reference sequence). The ends lost 5 bases at V and 7 bases at J; junction bases unmatched: 6. This CDR3 has 13 residues. CDR3 DNA sequence: TGTGCCAGCAGTCCCGGGACAGGGCGGGAGCAGTACTTC. Residues: CASSPGTGREQYF.

This clone was found many times. The V gene is TRBV10-3, the J gene TRBJ1-5, with D possibly being TRBD1 (5 bases). This CDR3 is built from 14 residues. Germline CDR1 ENHRY, CDR2 SYGVKD. The V and J ends lost 5 bases and 0 bases respectively, with 8 bases between them. CDR3 loop: CAISRDSSNQPQHF. The CDR3 DNA follows: TGTGCCATCAGTCGGGACTCTAGCAATCAGCCCCAGCATTTT.

V and J are TRBV11-2 and TRBJ2-3, with D possibly being TRBD1 or TRBD2 (5 bases each). The CDR3 runs to 16 residues. Trimming left V 3 bases short and J 1 base short, with 14 bases between. Germline V gene sequence: CDR1 SGHAT, CDR2 FQNNGV. CDR3 DNA sequence: TGTGCCAGCAGCTTGGGGGTTGGGGGAGGCACAGATACGCAGTATTTT. This gives the protein CASSLGVGGGTDTQYF.

J is TRBJ2-2 and V is TRBV11-2; 8 nucleotides align to TRBD1. J lost 4 bases, V lost 8 bases, and 6 bases had no gene match. The V gene's germline CDR1 is SGHAT and CDR2 FQNNGV. The CDR3 is 14 amino acids. The CDR3 DNA follows: TGTGCCAGCGCTAGGACAGGGAGCACCGGGGAGCTGTTTTTT. Protein: CASARTGSTGELFF.